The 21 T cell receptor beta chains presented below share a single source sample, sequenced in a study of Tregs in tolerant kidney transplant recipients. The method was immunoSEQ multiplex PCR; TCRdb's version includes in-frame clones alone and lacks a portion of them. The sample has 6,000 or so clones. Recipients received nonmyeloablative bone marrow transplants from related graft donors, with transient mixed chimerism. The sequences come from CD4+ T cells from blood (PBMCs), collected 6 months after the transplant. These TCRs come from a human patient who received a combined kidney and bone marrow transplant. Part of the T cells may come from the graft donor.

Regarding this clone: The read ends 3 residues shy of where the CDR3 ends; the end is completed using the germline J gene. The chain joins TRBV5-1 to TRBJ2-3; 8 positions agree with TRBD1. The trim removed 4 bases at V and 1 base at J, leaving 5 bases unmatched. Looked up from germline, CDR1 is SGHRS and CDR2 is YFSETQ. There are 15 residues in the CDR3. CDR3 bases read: TGCGCCAGCAGCCCGGTGACAGGGGGCACAGATACG. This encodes CASSPVTGGTDT. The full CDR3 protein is CASSPVTGGTDTQYF.

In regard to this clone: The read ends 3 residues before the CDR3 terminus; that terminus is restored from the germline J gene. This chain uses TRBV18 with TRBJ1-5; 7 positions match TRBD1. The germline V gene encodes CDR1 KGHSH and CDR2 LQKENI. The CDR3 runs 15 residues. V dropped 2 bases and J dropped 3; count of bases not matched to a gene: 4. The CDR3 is CASSPSGQYNQPQHF. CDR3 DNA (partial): TGTGCCAGCTCACCATCGGGACAGTACAATCAGCCC. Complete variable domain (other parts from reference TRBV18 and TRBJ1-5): NAGVMQNPRHLVRRRGQEARLRCSPMKGHSHVYWYRQLPEEGLKFMVYLQKENIIDESGMPKERFSAEFPKEGPSILRIQQVVRGDSAAYFCASSPSGQYNQPQHFGDGTRLSIL.

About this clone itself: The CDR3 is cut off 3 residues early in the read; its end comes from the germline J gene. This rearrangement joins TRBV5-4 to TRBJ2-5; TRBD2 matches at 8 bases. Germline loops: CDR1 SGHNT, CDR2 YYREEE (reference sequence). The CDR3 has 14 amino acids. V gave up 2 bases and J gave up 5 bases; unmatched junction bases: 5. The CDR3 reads CASSLAGAGETQYF. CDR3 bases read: TGTGCCAGCAGCTTAGCGGGAGCAGGGGAGACC.

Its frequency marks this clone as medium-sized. Incomplete CDR3 DNA: TGTGCCAGCAGTGAAGATATAGCGGGAGGGCCGGTGGATACG. Its protein product is CASSEDIAGGPVDT. The complete CDR3 sequence is CASSEDIAGGPVDTQYF. This sequence joins TRBV6-1 and TRBJ2-3; 11 bases are a match to TRBD2. Read coverage stops 3 residues before the CDR3 terminus; the germline J gene supplies the remainder. Unmatched junction bases numbered 9, after V lost 1 base and J lost 6 bases. Germline CDR1 is MNHNS and CDR2 is SASEGT. The CDR3 is made up of 17 amino acids.

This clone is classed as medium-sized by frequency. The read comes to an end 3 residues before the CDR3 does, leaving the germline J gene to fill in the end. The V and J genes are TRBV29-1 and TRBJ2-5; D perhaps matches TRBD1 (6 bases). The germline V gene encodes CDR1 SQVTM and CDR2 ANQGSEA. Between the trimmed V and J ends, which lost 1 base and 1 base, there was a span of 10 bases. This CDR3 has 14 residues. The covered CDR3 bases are TGCAGCGTTGAAGTCGGACAGATCCAAGAGACC. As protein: CSVEVGQIQET. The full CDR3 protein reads CSVEVGQIQETQYF.

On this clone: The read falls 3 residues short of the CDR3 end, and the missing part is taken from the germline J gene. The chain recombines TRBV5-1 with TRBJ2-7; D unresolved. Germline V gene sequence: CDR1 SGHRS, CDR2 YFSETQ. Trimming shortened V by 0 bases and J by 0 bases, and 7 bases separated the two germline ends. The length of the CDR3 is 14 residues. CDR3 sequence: CASSLEVVSYEQYF. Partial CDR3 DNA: TGCGCCAGCAGCTTGGAGGTGGTCTCCTACGAG.

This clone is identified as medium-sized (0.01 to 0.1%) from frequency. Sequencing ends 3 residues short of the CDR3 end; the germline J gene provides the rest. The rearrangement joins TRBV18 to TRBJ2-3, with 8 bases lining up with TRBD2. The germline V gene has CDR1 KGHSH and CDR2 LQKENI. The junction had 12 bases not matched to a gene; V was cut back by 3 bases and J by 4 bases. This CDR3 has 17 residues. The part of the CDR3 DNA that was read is TGTGCCAGCTCACCCAGAGCGGGAGAGGGCTCCTCAGATACG. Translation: CASSPRAGEGSSDT. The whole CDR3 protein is CASSPRAGEGSSDTQYF.

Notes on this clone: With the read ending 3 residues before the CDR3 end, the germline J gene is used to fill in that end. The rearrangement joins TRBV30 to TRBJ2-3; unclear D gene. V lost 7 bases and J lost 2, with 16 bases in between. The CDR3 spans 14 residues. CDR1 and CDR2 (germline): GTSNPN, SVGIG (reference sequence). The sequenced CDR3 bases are TGTGCCTTTCAGGTCCCTGGAATCACAGATACG. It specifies CAFQVPGITDT. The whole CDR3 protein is CAFQVPGITDTQYF.

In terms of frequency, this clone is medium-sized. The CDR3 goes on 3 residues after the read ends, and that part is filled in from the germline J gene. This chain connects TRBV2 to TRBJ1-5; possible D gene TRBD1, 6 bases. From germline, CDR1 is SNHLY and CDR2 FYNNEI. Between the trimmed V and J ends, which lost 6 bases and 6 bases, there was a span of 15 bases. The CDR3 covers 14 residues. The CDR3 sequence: CASSGSGVGQPQHF. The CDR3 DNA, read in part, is TGTGCCAGCAGCGGATCAGGGGTAGGTCAGCCC.

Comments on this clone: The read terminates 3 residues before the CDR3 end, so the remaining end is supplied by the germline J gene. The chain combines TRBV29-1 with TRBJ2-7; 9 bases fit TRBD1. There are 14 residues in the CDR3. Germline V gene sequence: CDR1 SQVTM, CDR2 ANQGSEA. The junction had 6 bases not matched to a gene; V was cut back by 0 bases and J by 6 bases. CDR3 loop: CSVEDPDRGVEQYF. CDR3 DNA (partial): TGCAGCGTTGAAGATCCGGACAGGGGCGTCGAG.

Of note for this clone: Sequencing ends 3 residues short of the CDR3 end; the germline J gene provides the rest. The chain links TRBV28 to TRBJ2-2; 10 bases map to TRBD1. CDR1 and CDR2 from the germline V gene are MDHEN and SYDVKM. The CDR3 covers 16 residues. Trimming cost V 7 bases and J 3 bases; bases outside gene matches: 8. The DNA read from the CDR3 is TGTGCCAGCATTCGCGGGGACAGGGGTGACACCGGGGAG. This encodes CASIRGDRGDTGE. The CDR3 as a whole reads CASIRGDRGDTGELFF.

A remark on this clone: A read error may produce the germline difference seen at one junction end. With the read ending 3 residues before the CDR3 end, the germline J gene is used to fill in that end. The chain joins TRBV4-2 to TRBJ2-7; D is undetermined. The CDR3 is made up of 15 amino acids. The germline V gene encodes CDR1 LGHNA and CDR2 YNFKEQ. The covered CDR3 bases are TGCGCCAGCAGCCAAGTTGCACAGACGACCTACGAG. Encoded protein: CASSQVAQTTYE. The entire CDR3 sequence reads CASSQVAQTTYEQYF.

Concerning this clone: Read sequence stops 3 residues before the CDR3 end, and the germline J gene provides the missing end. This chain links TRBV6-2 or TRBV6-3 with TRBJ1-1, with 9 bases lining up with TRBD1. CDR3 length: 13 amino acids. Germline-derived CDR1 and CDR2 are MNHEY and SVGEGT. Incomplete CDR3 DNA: TGTGCCAGCAGGGGACAGGGCTATGGGGAA. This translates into CASRGQGYGE. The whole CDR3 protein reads CASRGQGYGEAFF.

CDR3 bases read: TGCAGCGTTGAAGAAGGGGGTCAAAGTGGC. It translates to CSVEEGGQSG. The entire CDR3 sequence reads CSVEEGGQSGYTF. The chain uses TRBV29-1 and TRBJ1-2, with a possible D match to TRBD1 (6 bases). The read terminates 3 residues before the CDR3 end, so the remaining end is supplied by the germline J gene. The CDR3 has 13 amino acids. Trimming took 0 bases from V and 7 from J, leaving 12 bases between them. Per the germline V gene, CDR1 is SQVTM and CDR2 is ANQGSEA.

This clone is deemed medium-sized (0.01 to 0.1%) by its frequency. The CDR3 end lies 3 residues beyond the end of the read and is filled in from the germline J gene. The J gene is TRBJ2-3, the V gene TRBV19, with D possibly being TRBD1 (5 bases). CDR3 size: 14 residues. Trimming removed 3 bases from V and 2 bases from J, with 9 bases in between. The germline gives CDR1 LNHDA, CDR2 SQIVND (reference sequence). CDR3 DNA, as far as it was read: TGTGCCAGTAGTATCGGCAGGGACACAGATACG. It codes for CASSIGRDTDT. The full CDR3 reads CASSIGRDTDTQYF. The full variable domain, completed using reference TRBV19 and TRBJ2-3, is DGGITQSPKYLFRKEGQNVTLSCEQNLNHDAMYWYRQDPGQGLRLIYYSQIVNDFQKGDIAEGYSVSREKKESFPLTVTSAQKNPTAFYLCASSIGRDTDTQYFGPGTRLTVL.

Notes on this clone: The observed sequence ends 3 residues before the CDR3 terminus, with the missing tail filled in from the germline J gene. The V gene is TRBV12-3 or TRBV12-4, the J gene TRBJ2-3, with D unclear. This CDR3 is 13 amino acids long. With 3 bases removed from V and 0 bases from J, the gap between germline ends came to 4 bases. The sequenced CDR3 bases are TGTGCCAGCAGTTTCCGTAGCACAGATACG. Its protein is CASSFRSTDT. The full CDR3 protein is CASSFRSTDTQYF.

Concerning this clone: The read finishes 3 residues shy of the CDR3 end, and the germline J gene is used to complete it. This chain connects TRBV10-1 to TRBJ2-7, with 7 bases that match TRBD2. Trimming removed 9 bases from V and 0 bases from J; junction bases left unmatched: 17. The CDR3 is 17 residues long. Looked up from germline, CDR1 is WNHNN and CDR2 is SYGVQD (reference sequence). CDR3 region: CASQVARGDFSSYEQYF. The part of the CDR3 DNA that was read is TGCGCCAGTCAAGTGGCACGGGGGGACTTCTCCTCCTACGAG.

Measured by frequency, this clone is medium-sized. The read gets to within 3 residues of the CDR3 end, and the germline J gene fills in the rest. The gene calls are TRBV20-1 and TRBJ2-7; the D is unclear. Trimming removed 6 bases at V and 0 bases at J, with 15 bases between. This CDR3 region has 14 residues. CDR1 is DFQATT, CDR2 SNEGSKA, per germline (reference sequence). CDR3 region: CSAPTRQHSYEQYF. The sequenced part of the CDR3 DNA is TGCAGTGCCCCAACCAGGCAGCACTCCTACGAG.

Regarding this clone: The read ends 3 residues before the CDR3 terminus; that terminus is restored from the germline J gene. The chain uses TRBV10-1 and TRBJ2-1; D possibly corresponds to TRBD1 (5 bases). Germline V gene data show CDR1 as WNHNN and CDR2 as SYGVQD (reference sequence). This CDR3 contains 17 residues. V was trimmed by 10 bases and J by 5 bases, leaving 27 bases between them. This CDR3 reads CANGADRVSYSDNEQFF. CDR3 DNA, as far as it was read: TGCGCCAACGGAGCCGACAGAGTTTCTTATTCGGACAATGAG.

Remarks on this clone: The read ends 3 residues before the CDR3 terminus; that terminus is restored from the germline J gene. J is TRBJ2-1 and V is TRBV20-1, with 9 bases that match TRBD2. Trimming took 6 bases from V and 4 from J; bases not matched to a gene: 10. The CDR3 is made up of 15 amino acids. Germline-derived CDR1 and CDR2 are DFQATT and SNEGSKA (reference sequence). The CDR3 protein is CSAQHSGRKYNEQFF. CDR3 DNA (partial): TGCAGTGCCCAACACAGCGGGAGGAAGTACAATGAG.

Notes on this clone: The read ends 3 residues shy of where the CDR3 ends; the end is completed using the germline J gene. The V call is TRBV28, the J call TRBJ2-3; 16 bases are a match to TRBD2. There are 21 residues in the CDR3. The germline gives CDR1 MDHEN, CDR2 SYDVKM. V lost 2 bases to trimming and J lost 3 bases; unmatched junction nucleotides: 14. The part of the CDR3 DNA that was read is TGTGCCAGCAGTTTAGGGTTCGGGACTAGCGGGAGGGGGGGGAAAACAGATACG. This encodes CASSLGFGTSGRGGKTDT. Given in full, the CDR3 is CASSLGFGTSGRGGKTDTQYF. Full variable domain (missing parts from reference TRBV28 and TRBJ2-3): DVKVTQSSRYLVKRTGEKVFLECVQDMDHENMFWYRQDPGLGLRLIYFSYDVKMKEKGDIPEGYSVSREKKERFSLILESASTNQTSMYLCASSLGFGTSGRGGKTDTQYFGPGTRLTVL.